Below, 32 T cell receptor beta chains from the same sample are listed, as sequenced in a study of T cell repertoires in cytomegalovirus infection. No antigens are known for them. TCRdb called the reads again in MiXCR, with one record for every CDR3 protein. The data contain approximately 500,000 distinct CDR3 sequences, roughly a third of them seen just once; the ten biggest clones take up roughly a sixth. This specimen consisted of cultured PBMCs, obtained from culture after CMV antigen stimulation. These TCRs come from a human donor in good health (CMV status not recorded). Some clones in this sample may be carry-over from other donors' samples.

This chain links TRBV7-6 with TRBJ2-1; D perhaps matches TRBD2 (6 bases). The CDR3 covers 15 residues. V was trimmed by 5 bases and J by 2 bases, leaving 13 bases between them. Germline CDR1 SGHVS, CDR2 FNYEAQ. Written as DNA, the CDR3 is TGTGCCAGCAGCCCATTAGCGGAGACCTACAATGAGCAGTTCTTC. Translating gives CASSPLAETYNEQFF.

This chain uses TRBV24-1 with TRBJ2-1, with TRBD1 as a possible D gene (5 bases). Trimming pared 0 bases from V and 15 bases from J, leaving 11 bases between. Germline V gene lookup returns CDR1 KGHDR and CDR2 SFDVKD. The CDR3 is 12 amino acids. The CDR3, as DNA: TGTGCCACCAGTGATTTGAACGCACAGGCGTTCTTC. Translating gives CATSDLNAQAFF.

This chain joins TRBV9 and TRBJ2-2; D uncertain. The CDR3 is 14 residues long. V dropped 1 base and J dropped 2 bases, with 6 bases sitting between them. The germline CDR1 and CDR2 sequences are SGDLS and YYNGEE. This CDR3 reads CASSVTGNTGELFF. The CDR3 region has the DNA TGTGCCAGCAGCGTAACGGGTAACACCGGGGAGCTGTTTTTT.

The J gene is TRBJ2-5, the V gene TRBV20-1, with TRBD2 as a possible D gene (6 bases). Per the germline V gene, CDR1 is DFQATT and CDR2 is SNEGSKA (reference sequence). This CDR3 has 14 amino acids. Trimming cost V 5 bases and J 1 base, with 14 bases left between them. CDR3 in amino acids: CSALETGVQETQYF. In DNA form, the CDR3 reads TGCAGTGCTCTCGAAACGGGGGTCCAAGAGACCCAGTACTTC.

The chain employs TRBV28 and TRBJ2-7; 7 bases map to TRBD1. Germline lookup yields CDR1 MDHEN and CDR2 SYDVKM. Trimming removed 3 bases from V and 3 bases from J; junction bases left unmatched: 2. The CDR3 is 13 residues long. The DNA for the CDR3 is TGTGCCAGCAGTTTTGGACAGGACTACGAGCAGTACTTC. It encodes CASSFGQDYEQYF.

The sample holds a few counts of this clonotype. V gene TRBV7-2 combines with J gene TRBJ2-1; unclear D gene. Germline V gene data show CDR1 as SGHTA and CDR2 as FQGNSA. V was trimmed by 2 bases and J by 4 bases, leaving 6 bases between them. This CDR3 has 13 residues. CDR3 DNA: TGTGCCAGCAGCTTAAGAACTTACAATGAGCAGTTCTTC. It encodes CASSLRTYNEQFF. Filled out from reference TRBV7-2 and TRBJ2-1, the complete variable domain reads GAGVSQSPSNKVTEKGKDVELRCDPISGHTALYWYRQSLGQGLEFLIYFQGNSAPDKSGLPSDRFSAERTGGSVSTLTIQRTQQEDSAVYLCASSLRTYNEQFFGPGTRLTVL.

The chain is built from TRBV7-2 and TRBJ2-5; no firm D call. V was trimmed by 2 bases and J by 5 bases, leaving 9 bases between them. Germline V gene sequence: CDR1 SGHTA, CDR2 FQGNSA. The CDR3 is made up of 13 amino acids. In nucleotides, the CDR3 is TGTGCCAGCAGCTTAACTGCTTGGGAGACCCAGTACTTC. As protein: CASSLTAWETQYF.

The chain is built from TRBV4-1 and TRBJ2-2, with D possibly TRBD1 on 7 matching bases. Looked up from germline, CDR1 is MGHRA and CDR2 is YSYEKL. Trimming pared 0 bases from V and 6 bases from J, leaving 29 bases between. CDR3 length: 21 residues. CDR3 loop: CASSQEGRPLRDSRLAGELFF. In DNA, the CDR3 is TGCGCCAGCAGCCAAGAAGGGAGGCCCCTCCGGGACAGCCGATTGGCCGGGGAGCTGTTTTTT.

The rearrangement joins TRBV6-2 or TRBV6-3 to TRBJ1-2; TRBD1 aligns across 8 bases. The CDR3 runs to 14 residues. V lost 6 bases, J lost 7 bases, and 10 bases stayed unmatched. Germline CDR1 reads MNHEY; CDR2 reads SVGEGT. The DNA for the CDR3 is TGTGCCAGCAGCATCAGGGGGCTTGAGAGTGGCTACACCTTC. It codes for CASSIRGLESGYTF.

The rearrangement uses TRBV5-1 and TRBJ2-1; 11 bases line up with TRBD2. Germline CDR1 reads SGHRS; CDR2 reads YFSETQ. The V gene end was trimmed by 4 bases and the J gene end by 7 bases; junction bases not matched to a gene: 10. The CDR3 contains 16 residues. Here the CDR3 DNA reads TGCGCCAGCAGCGTTATGGGACTAGCGGCAAGTAATGAGCAGTTCTTC. It encodes CASSVMGLAASNEQFF.

This clonotype was recorded a few times. The chain couples TRBV12-3 or TRBV12-4 to TRBJ2-2; perhaps D is TRBD1 or TRBD2 (5 bases each). The V gene lost 3 bases and the J gene lost 4 bases, with 9 bases spanning the gap. The CDR3 spans 14 residues. The CDR3 sequence is CASSLYGTTGELFF. CDR3 bases: TGTGCCAGCAGTTTGTACGGGACCACCGGGGAGCTGTTTTTT.

This rearrangement joins TRBV7-2 to TRBJ2-3; a weak D match, TRBD1 (6 bases). Trimming cost V 1 base and J 5 bases, with 10 bases left between them. The CDR3 length is 14 residues. In germline, CDR1 is SGHTA, CDR2 FQGNSA. The DNA of the CDR3 is TGTGCCAGCAGCTTAGACAGGGCTAAAGATACGCAGTATTTT. Its protein product is CASSLDRAKDTQYF.

The rearrangement joins TRBV4-3 to TRBJ1-1; TRBD1 agrees at 9 bases. Losses at the gene ends were 2 bases for V and 7 bases for J; bases not matched to a gene: 8. The CDR3 length is 15 residues. Germline CDR1 reads LGHNA; CDR2 reads YSLEER. CDR3: CASSQNPTGGGEAFF. The CDR3 DNA reads as TGCGCCAGCAGCCAAAACCCAACAGGGGGCGGTGAAGCTTTCTTT.

This clonotype was seen at least ten times. The rearrangement uses TRBV7-8 and TRBJ2-1; D remains ambiguous. Germline CDR1 is SGHVS and CDR2 is FQNEAQ. This CDR3 has 15 residues. V lost 6 bases and J 0 bases, leaving 12 bases between the germline ends. The CDR3 protein is CASRPTRSSYNEQFF. The CDR3 nucleotides read TGTGCCAGCAGGCCTACCCGTAGCTCCTACAATGAGCAGTTCTTC.

V usage is TRBV28 and J usage is TRBJ2-7; tentative D call: TRBD2 (5 bases). Per germline, CDR1 MDHEN and CDR2 SYDVKM. V was clipped by 5 bases and J by 2 bases, with 13 bases between them. The CDR3 is made up of 14 amino acids. As DNA, the CDR3 is TGTGCCAGCAGTCCCCCTAGCCGTACCTACGAGCAGTACTTC. Translation: CASSPPSRTYEQYF.

V usage is TRBV9 and J usage is TRBJ2-1; 8 bases align to TRBD2. The V and J ends lost 3 bases and 4 bases, in that order; junction bases with no gene match: 6. From germline, CDR1 is SGDLS and CDR2 YYNGEE. This CDR3 is 15 amino acids long. DNA of the CDR3: TGTGCCAGCAGCGGAACTAGCGGACTATACAATGAGCAGTTCTTC. It is translated as CASSGTSGLYNEQFF.

The V gene is TRBV27, the J gene TRBJ2-2; TRBD1 agrees at 7 bases. The CDR3 has 17 residues. The V and J ends lost 4 bases and 6 bases, in that order; junction bases with no gene match: 14. Germline V lookup: CDR1 MNHEY, CDR2 SMNVEV (reference sequence). The DNA for the CDR3 is TGTGCCAGCAGTTCACTTAAAAGGGGGCGGAGGTCCGGGGAGCTGTTTTTT. Its translation is CASSSLKRGRRSGELFF.

This clonotype was picked up many times. CDR3 DNA sequence: TGTGCCAGCAGCTTATGGGGGACAGGGAACAGCAATCAGCCCCAGCATTTT. Its translation: CASSLWGTGNSNQPQHF. The V call is TRBV7-2, the J call TRBJ1-5; 9 positions agree with TRBD1. The trim removed 2 bases at V and 1 base at J, leaving 6 bases unmatched. Per germline, CDR1 SGHTA and CDR2 FQGNSA. The CDR3 consists of 17 residues. Complete variable domain (other parts from reference TRBV7-2 and TRBJ1-5): GAGVSQSPSNKVTEKGKDVELRCDPISGHTALYWYRQSLGQGLEFLIYFQGNSAPDKSGLPSDRFSAERTGGSVSTLTIQRTQQEDSAVYLCASSLWGTGNSNQPQHFGDGTRLSIL.

The chain carries TRBV27 and TRBJ2-3, with a weak D call TRBD2 (5 bases). Trimming removed 2 bases from V and 1 base from J, with 13 bases in between. The CDR3 spans 16 residues. Germline CDR1 is MNHEY and CDR2 is SMNVEV (reference sequence). CDR3 in DNA: TGTGCCAGCAGTTTACGAGGCGCGGAGGGCACAGATACGCAGTATTTT. The encoded protein is CASSLRGAEGTDTQYF.

This clonotype has just one count. The chain couples TRBV4-2 to TRBJ1-5; D uncertain. The germline V gene has CDR1 LGHNA and CDR2 YNFKEQ. The CDR3 runs to 13 residues. Between the trimmed V and J ends, which lost 3 bases and 7 bases, there was a span of 10 bases. Written as DNA, the CDR3 is TGTGCCAGCAGCCAGGAGATAGGCCAGCCCCAGCATTTT. Residues: CASSQEIGQPQHF.

The chain combines TRBV9 with TRBJ2-7, with D tentatively TRBD1 (7 bases). Germline CDR1 reads SGDLS; CDR2 reads YYNGEE. Trimming cost V 5 bases and J 3 bases, with 18 bases left between them. The CDR3 covers 15 residues. CDR3 protein: CASSPTGEVGYEQYF. CDR3 nucleotide sequence: TGTGCCAGCAGTCCCACAGGGGAGGTGGGCTACGAGCAGTACTTC.

This clonotype was recorded a few times. This chain links TRBV11-2 with TRBJ2-1; TRBD1 matches at 7 bases. The V and J ends lost 5 bases and 8 bases, in that order; junction bases with no gene match: 9. Germline V lookup: CDR1 SGHAT, CDR2 FQNNGV. CDR3 size: 14 residues. CDR3 bases: TGTGCCAGCAGCCCCCAGGGGGAGAGGGATGAGCAGTTCTTC. Protein product: CASSPQGERDEQFF.

This clonotype is a singleton in its sample. This rearrangement joins TRBV14 to TRBJ1-2, with 7 bases identical to TRBD1. Germline-derived CDR1 and CDR2 are SGHDN and FVKESK. The ends lost 3 bases at V and 5 bases at J; junction bases unmatched: 6. The CDR3 has 14 residues. The CDR3 DNA reads TGTGCCAGCAGCCACGGACAGGAGCAGTATGGCTACACCTTC. Protein: CASSHGQEQYGYTF.

The chain carries TRBV11-2 and TRBJ1-6; D unresolved. CDR1 is SGHAT, CDR2 FQNNGV, per germline. V lost 5 bases and J lost 10, with 15 bases in between. The CDR3 spans 14 residues. CDR3 sequence: CASSLSGPGSPLHF. CDR3 DNA sequence: TGTGCCAGCAGCCTTAGCGGGCCTGGGTCACCCCTCCACTTT.

The table lists this clonotype with a few counts. This CDR3 is CASSLPSGLAAQSVYNEQFF. The CDR3 coding sequence is TGTGCCAGCAGCTTACCGTCCGGACTAGCGGCCCAGTCCGTCTACAATGAGCAGTTCTTC. The chain carries TRBV7-2 and TRBJ2-1; TRBD2 aligns across 10 bases. Trimming took 2 bases from V and 3 from J; bases not matched to a gene: 16. The CDR3 extends over 20 amino acids. CDR1 SGHTA and CDR2 FQGNSA come from the germline V gene.

This clonotype came up many times. The chain joins TRBV7-9 to TRBJ2-1; TRBD1 aligns across 8 bases. V lost 5 bases to trimming and J lost 8 bases; unmatched junction nucleotides: 11. The germline gives CDR1 SEHNR, CDR2 FQNEAQ (reference sequence). CDR3 length: 15 amino acids. This CDR3 is CASSQGQGIFYEQFF. As DNA, the CDR3 is TGTGCCAGCAGCCAAGGACAGGGAATCTTCTATGAGCAGTTCTTC.

This rearrangement joins TRBV7-2 to TRBJ1-2; 8 nucleotides align to TRBD1. CDR1 is SGHTA, CDR2 FQGNSA, per germline. Germline trimming cut 5 bases from V and 8 bases from J; bases unmatched to any gene: 7. The CDR3 has 13 residues. The CDR3 is CASSRPTGDGYTF. The CDR3 DNA reads TGTGCCAGCAGCCGCCCGACAGGGGACGGCTACACCTTC.

The V call is TRBV27, the J call TRBJ2-7; perhaps TRBD1 as D (6 bases). Germline values: CDR1 MNHEY, CDR2 SMNVEV (reference sequence). This CDR3 spans 15 amino acids. Trimming took 0 bases from V and 0 from J, leaving 9 bases between them. In DNA form, the CDR3 reads TGTGCCAGCAGTTTATCCGGGACATTCTCCTACGAGCAGTACTTC. This codes for CASSLSGTFSYEQYF.

This chain connects TRBV19 to TRBJ1-4; D might be TRBD1 (6 bases). The V gene's germline CDR1 is LNHDA and CDR2 SQIVND (reference sequence). This CDR3 is 15 amino acids long. V was trimmed by 4 bases and J by 6 bases, leaving 15 bases between them. CDR3 bases: TGTGCCAGTAGTAACTACAGGGAGGGAGATGAAAAACTGTTTTTT. Translating it yields CASSNYREGDEKLFF.

This clonotype was found many times. CDR3 sequence: CASSQDGPRTNEQFF. DNA of the CDR3: TGTGCCAGCAGCCAAGACGGCCCAAGGACCAATGAGCAGTTCTTC. J is TRBJ2-1 and V is TRBV14; D unclear. Trimming took 0 bases from V and 6 from J, leaving 12 bases between them. Germline V lookup: CDR1 SGHDN, CDR2 FVKESK. This CDR3 comprises 15 residues.

This clonotype showed up just a few times. The chain joins TRBV5-1 to TRBJ2-7; D is unresolved. The CDR3 extends over 14 amino acids. V dropped 2 bases and J dropped 3 bases, with 12 bases sitting between them. Germline values: CDR1 SGHRS, CDR2 YFSETQ. For the CDR3, the DNA is TGCGCCAGCAGCTTCTCTCGGCTAGACTACGAGCAGTACTTC. This sequence encodes CASSFSRLDYEQYF.

The V and J genes are TRBV28 and TRBJ1-1; weak D call: TRBD1 (5 bases). The V gene lost 1 base and the J gene lost 0 bases, with 12 bases spanning the gap. The CDR3 has 16 amino acids. Germline CDR1 is MDHEN and CDR2 is SYDVKM. Written as DNA, the CDR3 is TGTGCCAGCAGTTTATCAGGGCCATTCATGAACACTGAAGCTTTCTTT. Protein product: CASSLSGPFMNTEAFF.